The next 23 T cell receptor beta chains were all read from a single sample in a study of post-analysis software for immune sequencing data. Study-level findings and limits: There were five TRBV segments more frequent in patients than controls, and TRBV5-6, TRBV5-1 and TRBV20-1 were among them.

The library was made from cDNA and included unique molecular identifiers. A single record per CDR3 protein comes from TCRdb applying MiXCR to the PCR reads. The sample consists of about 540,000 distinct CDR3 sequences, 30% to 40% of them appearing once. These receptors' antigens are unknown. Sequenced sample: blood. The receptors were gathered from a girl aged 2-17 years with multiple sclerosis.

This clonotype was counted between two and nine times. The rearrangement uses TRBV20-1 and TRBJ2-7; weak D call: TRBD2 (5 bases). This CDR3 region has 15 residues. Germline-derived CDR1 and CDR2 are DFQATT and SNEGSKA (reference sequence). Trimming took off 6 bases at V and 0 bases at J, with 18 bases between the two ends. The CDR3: CSAPIGKSGSYEQYF. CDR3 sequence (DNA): TGCAGTGCCCCGATCGGTAAGAGCGGCTCCTACGAGCAGTACTTC.

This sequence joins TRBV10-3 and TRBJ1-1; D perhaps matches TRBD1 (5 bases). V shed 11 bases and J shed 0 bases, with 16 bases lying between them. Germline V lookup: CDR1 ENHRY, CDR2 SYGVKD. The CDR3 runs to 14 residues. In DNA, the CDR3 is TGTGCCGCCCAACCGGGGGGGGTGAACACTGAAGCTTTCTTT. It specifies CAAQPGGVNTEAFF.

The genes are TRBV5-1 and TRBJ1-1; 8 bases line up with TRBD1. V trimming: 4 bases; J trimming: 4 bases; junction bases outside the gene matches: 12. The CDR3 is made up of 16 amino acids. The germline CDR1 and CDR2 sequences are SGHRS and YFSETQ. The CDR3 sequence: CASSLKGQAVGTEAFF. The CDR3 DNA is TGCGCCAGCAGCCTGAAGGGACAGGCAGTGGGCACTGAAGCTTTCTTT.

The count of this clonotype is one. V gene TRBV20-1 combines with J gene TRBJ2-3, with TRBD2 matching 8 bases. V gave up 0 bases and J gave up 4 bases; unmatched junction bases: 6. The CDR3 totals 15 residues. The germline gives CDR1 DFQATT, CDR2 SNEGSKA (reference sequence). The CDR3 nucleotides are TGCAGTGCTAGAGATGGAGCGGGGGAGCCAGATACGCAGTATTTT. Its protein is CSARDGAGEPDTQYF.

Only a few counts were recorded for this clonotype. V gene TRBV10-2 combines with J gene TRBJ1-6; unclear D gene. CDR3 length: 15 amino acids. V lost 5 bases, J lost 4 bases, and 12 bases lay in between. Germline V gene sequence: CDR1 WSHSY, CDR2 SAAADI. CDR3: CASSLGRSYNSPLHF. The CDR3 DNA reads TGCGCCAGCAGTCTTGGACGGTCGTATAATTCACCCCTCCACTTT.

For the CDR3, the DNA is TGCAGTGCTAGAGATCTCGCCCCTGAAGCTTTCTTT. Protein: CSARDLAPEAFF. The J gene is TRBJ1-1, the V gene TRBV20-1, with D uncertain. The CDR3 contains 12 residues. V shed 0 bases and J shed 6 bases, with 8 bases lying between them. The germline CDR1 and CDR2 sequences are DFQATT and SNEGSKA (reference sequence).

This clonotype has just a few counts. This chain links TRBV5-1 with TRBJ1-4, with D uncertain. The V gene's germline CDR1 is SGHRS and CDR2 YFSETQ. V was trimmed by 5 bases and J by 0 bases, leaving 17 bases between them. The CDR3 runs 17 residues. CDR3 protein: CASRLRLANTTNEKLFF. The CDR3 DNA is TGCGCCAGCAGACTTCGCCTCGCAAACACAACTAATGAAAAACTGTTTTTT. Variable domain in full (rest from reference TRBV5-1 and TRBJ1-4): KAGVTQTPRYLIKTRGQQVTLSCSPISGHRSVSWYQQTPGQGLQFLFEYFSETQRNKGNFPGRFSGRQFSNSRSEMNVSTLELGDSALYLCASRLRLANTTNEKLFFGSGTQLSVL.

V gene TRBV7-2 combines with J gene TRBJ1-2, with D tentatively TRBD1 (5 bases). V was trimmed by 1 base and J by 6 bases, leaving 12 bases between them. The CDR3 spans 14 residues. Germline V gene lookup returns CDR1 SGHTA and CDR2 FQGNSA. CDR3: CASSLGGEGHGYTF. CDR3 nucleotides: TGTGCCAGCAGCTTAGGAGGAGAGGGGCATGGCTACACCTTC.

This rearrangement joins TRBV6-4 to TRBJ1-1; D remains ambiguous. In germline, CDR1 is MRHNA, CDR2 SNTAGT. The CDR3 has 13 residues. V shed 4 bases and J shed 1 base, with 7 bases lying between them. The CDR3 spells CASSAMGNTEAFF. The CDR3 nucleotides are TGTGCCAGCAGTGCGATGGGGAACACTGAAGCTTTCTTT.

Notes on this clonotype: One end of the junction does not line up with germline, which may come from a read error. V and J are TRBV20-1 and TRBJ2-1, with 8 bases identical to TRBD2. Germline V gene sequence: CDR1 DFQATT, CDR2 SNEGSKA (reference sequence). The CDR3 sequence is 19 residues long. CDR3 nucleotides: TGCAGTGCTAGAGCGCTTCGCGGGGGGACCCAAATCTCCCACAATGAGCAGTTCTTC. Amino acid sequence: CSARALRGGTQISHNEQFF.

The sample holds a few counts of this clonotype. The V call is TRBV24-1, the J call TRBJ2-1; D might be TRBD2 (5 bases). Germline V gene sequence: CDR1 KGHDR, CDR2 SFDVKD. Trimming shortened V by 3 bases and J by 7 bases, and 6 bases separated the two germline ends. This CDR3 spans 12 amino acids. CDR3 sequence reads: CATSDTGNEQFF. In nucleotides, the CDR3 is TGTGCCACCAGTGATACGGGGAATGAGCAGTTCTTC.

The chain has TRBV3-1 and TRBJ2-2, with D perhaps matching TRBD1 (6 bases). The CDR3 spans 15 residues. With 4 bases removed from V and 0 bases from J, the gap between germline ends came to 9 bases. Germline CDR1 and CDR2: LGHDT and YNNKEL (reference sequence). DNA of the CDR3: TGTGCCAGCAGCCCGGACAGCTCGAACACCGGGGAGCTGTTTTTT. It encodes CASSPDSSNTGELFF.

The DNA of the CDR3 is TGTGCCACCAGTGATTGGGGACCGGCAGGGGATACGCAGTATTTT. Amino acid sequence: CATSDWGPAGDTQYF. The gene calls are TRBV24-1 and TRBJ2-3, with D perhaps TRBD1 or TRBD2 (5 bases each). This CDR3 contains 15 residues. Trimming left V 2 bases short and J 6 bases short, with 14 bases between. Germline V gives CDR1 KGHDR, CDR2 SFDVKD.

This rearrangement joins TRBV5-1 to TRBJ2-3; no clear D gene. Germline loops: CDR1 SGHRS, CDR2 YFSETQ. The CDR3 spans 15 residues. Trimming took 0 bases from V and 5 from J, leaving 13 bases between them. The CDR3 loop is CASSLAGSLKDTQYF. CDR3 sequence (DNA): TGCGCCAGCAGCTTGGCAGGCTCCCTCAAAGATACGCAGTATTTT.

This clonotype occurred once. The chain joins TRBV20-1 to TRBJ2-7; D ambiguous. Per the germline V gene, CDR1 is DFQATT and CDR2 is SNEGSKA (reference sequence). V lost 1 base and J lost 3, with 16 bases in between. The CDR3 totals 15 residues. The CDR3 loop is CSARVGRSLHYEQYF. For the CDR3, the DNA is TGCAGTGCTAGAGTCGGGCGGTCCCTACACTACGAGCAGTACTTC.

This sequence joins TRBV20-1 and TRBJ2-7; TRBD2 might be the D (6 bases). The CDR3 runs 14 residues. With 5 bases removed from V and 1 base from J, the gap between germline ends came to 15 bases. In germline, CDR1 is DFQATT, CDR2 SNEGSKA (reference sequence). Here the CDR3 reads CSAGPGTESYEQYF. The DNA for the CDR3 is TGCAGTGCTGGGCCCGGGACTGAATCCTACGAGCAGTACTTC.

As DNA, the CDR3 is TGTGCCATCAGTGATTGGAGAGTTAACTATGGCTACACCTTC. Protein: CAISDWRVNYGYTF. This chain connects TRBV10-3 to TRBJ1-2; the D is unclear. CDR1 and CDR2 (germline): ENHRY, SYGVKD. The CDR3 has 14 residues. The V end lost 3 bases, the J end lost 1 base, and 9 bases lay between the germline ends.

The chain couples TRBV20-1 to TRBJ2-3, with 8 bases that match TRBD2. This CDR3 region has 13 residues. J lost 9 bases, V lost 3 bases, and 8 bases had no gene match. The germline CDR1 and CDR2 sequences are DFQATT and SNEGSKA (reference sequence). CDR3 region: CSASGGGVETQYF. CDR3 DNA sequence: TGCAGTGCTAGCGGGGGGGGTGTCGAGACGCAGTATTTT.

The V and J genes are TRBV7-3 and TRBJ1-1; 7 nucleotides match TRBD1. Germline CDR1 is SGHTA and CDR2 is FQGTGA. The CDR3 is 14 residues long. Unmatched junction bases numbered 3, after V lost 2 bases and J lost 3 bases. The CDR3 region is CASSLSGGHTEAFF. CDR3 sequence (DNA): TGTGCCAGCAGCTTATCAGGGGGTCACACTGAAGCTTTCTTT.

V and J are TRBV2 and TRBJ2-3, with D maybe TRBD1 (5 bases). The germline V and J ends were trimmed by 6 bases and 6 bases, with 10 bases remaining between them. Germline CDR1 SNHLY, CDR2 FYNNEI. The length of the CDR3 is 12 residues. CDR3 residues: CASRDTRDTQYF. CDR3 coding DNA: TGTGCCAGCAGGGACACCCGGGATACGCAGTATTTT.

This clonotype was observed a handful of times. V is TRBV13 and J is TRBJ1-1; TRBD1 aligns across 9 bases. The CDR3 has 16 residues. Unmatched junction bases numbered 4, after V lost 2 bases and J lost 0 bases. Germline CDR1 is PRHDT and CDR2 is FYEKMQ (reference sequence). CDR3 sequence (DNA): TGTGCCAGCAGCTTATCACAGGGGGCTATGAACACTGAAGCTTTCTTT. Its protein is CASSLSQGAMNTEAFF. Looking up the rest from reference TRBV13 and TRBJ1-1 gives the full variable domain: AAGVIQSPRHLIKEKRETATLKCYPIPRHDTVYWYQQGPGQDPQFLISFYEKMQSDKGSIPDRFSAQQFSDYHSELNMSSLELGDSALYFCASSLSQGAMNTEAFFGQGTRLTVV.

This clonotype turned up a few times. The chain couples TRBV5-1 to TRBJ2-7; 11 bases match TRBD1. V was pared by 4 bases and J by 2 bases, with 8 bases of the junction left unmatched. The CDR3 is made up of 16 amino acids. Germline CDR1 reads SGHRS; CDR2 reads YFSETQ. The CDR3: CASSEFPGQGAYEQYF. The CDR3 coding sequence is TGCGCCAGCAGCGAATTCCCGGGACAGGGGGCCTACGAGCAGTACTTC.

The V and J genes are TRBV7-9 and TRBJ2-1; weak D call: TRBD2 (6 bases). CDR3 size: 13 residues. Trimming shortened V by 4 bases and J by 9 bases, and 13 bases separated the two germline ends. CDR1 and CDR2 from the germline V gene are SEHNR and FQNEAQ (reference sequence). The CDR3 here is CASSSWLGGEQFF. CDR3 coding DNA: TGTGCCAGCAGCTCCTGGTTGGGGGGTGAGCAGTTCTTC.